This is a list of T cell receptor beta chains from one sample in a study of cytomegalovirus exposure and HLA in healthy donors. Clones were sequenced by immunoSEQ multiplex PCR, and TCRdb holds only the in-frame ones, with some missing. The table includes approximately 120,000 clones, around 75% detected once. The sequenced sample was PBMCs. Receptors originate from a woman aged 45-65 years in good health and CMV-seropositive. Each CDR3 is given with its conserved first and last residue. D genes are given only for firm matches. Not all rows give a size; the values are once, few, many and, for expanded clones, a class.

J gene	V gene	clone size	D gene	CDR3 protein	CDR3 DNA
TRBJ2-4	TRBV19	NA	NA	CAHKCAPSGYF	TGTGCCCACAAATGTGCGCCCAGCGGGTACTTC
TRBJ2-5	TRBV11-1	NA	NA	CASSLGMGTSPIQETQYF	TGTGCCAGCAGCTTAGGGATGGGGACTTCCCCCATCCAAGAGACCCAGTACTTC
TRBJ2-3	TRBV4-3	NA	NA	CASSRGDRVGDTQYF	TGCGCCAGCAGCCGCGGTGACCGAGTGGGTGATACGCAGTATTTT
TRBJ1-2	TRBV5-1	NA	TRBD1	CASSLGGQDLYGYTF	TGCGCCAGCAGCTTGGGGGGACAGGACCTTTATGGCTACACCTTC
TRBJ2-7	TRBV30	NA	TRBD1	CASSRGGTAYEQYF	TGTGCCTCCTCGAGAGGGGGCACAGCCTACGAGCAGTACTTC
TRBJ1-4	TRBV5-1	NA	TRBD1	CASSSRGQGTEKLFF	TGCGCCAGCAGCTCCCGGGGACAGGGGACGGAAAAACTGTTTTTT
TRBJ2-7	TRBV10-3	NA	TRBD1	CAISDRGPTYEQYF	TGTGCCATCAGCGACAGGGGACCCACCTACGAGCAGTACTTC
TRBJ2-3	TRBV9	NA	TRBD1	CASSERGTGGWSDTQYF	TGTGCCAGCAGCGAGAGGGGGACAGGGGGGTGGTCAGATACGCAGTATTTT
TRBJ1-3	TRBV4-3	once	NA	CASSQDRGSSGNTIYF	TGCGCCAGCAGCCAAGATCGGGGGAGCTCTGGAAACACCATATATTTT
TRBJ1-2	TRBV4-2	NA	NA	CASSRGEAAADYGYTF	TGTGCCAGCAGCCGTGGCGAGGCGGCCGCTGACTATGGCTACACCTTC
TRBJ2-3	TRBV4-3	NA	NA	CASSQDLAGRTDTQYF	TGCGCCAGCAGCCAAGATCTGGCGGGCCGGACAGATACGCAGTATTTT
TRBJ2-3	TRBV6-4	once	TRBD2	CASVLRETDTQYF	TGTGCCAGCGTTTTGCGGGAGACAGATACGCAGTATTTT
TRBJ1-5	TRBV6-5	NA	TRBD1	CASSRDRHQPQHF	TGTGCCAGCAGTAGGGACAGGCATCAGCCCCAGCATTTT
TRBJ1-1	TRBV7-9	NA	TRBD1	CASSLRPGTGGDTEAFF	TGTGCCAGCAGCCTACGTCCCGGGACAGGAGGGGACACTGAAGCTTTCTTT
TRBJ1-6	TRBV6-6	NA	NA	CASSHTRRSPLHF	TGTGCCAGCAGCCATACCAGGCGCTCACCCCTCCACTTT
TRBJ1-3	TRBV6-6	NA	NA	CASLRPGNTIYF	TGTGCCAGCTTGCGGCCTGGAAACACCATATATTTT
TRBJ2-3	TRBV5-1	NA	TRBD2	CASRPSGGPTDTQYF	TGCGCCAGCAGACCTTCGGGGGGGCCCACAGATACGCAGTATTTT
TRBJ1-2	TRBV4-3	once	NA	CASSQDTGIGYGYTF	TGCGCCAGCAGCCAAGATACAGGAATTGGCTATGGCTACACCTTC
TRBJ2-1	TRBV27	NA	TRBD2	CASRTAGGRGEQFF	TGTGCCAGCAGGACCGCGGGAGGGAGGGGTGAGCAGTTCTTC
TRBJ2-3	TRBV15	NA	TRBD2	CATSRPTSSGGTDTQYF	TGTGCCACCAGCAGACCCACCAGTAGCGGGGGCACAGATACGCAGTATTTT
TRBJ2-1	TRBV11-2	NA	NA	CASILGLYGEQFF	TGTGCCAGCATCTTGGGCCTCTACGGTGAGCAGTTCTTC
TRBJ2-7	TRBV30	NA	NA	CAWSEWRGLGF	TGTGCCTGGAGTGAATGGAGGGGGCTAGGCTTC
TRBJ1-1	TRBV27	NA	NA	CASKQNREANTEAFF	TGTGCCAGCAAGCAGAACAGGGAAGCGAACACTGAAGCTTTCTTT
TRBJ1-1	TRBV11-2	NA	NA	CASSSPPGTLNTEAFF	TGTGCCAGCAGCTCCCCCCCCGGGACACTGAACACTGAAGCTTTCTTT
TRBJ2-7	TRBV4-1	NA	NA	CASSPDRSSAYEQYF	TGCGCCAGCAGCCCCGACAGGTCGTCAGCCTACGAGCAGTACTTC
TRBJ1-5	TRBV7-7	NA	NA	CASSLAKAGSNQPQHF	TGTGCTAGCAGCTTAGCGAAGGCGGGTAGCAATCAGCCCCAGCATTTT
TRBJ2-3	TRBV29-1	NA	TRBD2	CSVEVLAADTQYF	TGCAGCGTTGAAGTACTAGCGGCGGATACGCAGTATTTT